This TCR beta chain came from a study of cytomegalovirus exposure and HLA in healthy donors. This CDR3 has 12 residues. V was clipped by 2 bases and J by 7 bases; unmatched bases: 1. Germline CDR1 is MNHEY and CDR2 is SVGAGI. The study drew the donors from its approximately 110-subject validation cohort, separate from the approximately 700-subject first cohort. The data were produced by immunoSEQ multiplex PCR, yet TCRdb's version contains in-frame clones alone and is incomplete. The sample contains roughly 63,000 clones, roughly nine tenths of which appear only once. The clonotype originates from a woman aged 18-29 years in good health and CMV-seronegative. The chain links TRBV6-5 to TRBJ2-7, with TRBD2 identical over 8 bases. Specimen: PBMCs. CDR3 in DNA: TGTGCCAGCAGTTACCGGGGGGGTGAGCAGTACTTC. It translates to CASSYRGGEQYF.